The 31 T cell receptor beta chains below come from one sample, sequenced in a study of CD8+ T cells in alopecia areata. The authors extracted RNA and reverse transcribed it into cDNA as the sequencing template. Repertoires were generated with immunoSEQ multiplex PCR, while TCRdb's copy carries only in-frame clones and drops some. Counted here are 55,000 to 70,000 clones, 40% to 50% occurring once; the ten biggest clones make up about 17%. The specimen was CD8+ T cells sorted from blood, collected at week 0. The receptors here all came from a human donor with alopecia areata.

The chain links TRBV19 to TRBJ1-1; the D gene is possibly TRBD1 (5 bases). V lost 9 bases and J 0 bases, leaving 11 bases between the germline ends. The V gene's germline CDR1 is LNHDA and CDR2 SQIVND (reference sequence). The CDR3 extends over 13 amino acids. Here the CDR3 reads CASRWGVNTEAFF. The CDR3, as DNA: TGTGCCAGCAGATGGGGGGTGAACACTGAAGCTTTCTTT.

The chain couples TRBV7-9 to TRBJ2-5; the match to TRBD1 covers 9 bases. The CDR3 runs 16 residues. J was trimmed by 4 bases and V by 5 bases; bases with no gene match: 11. Per the germline V gene, CDR1 is SEHNR and CDR2 is FQNEAQ (reference sequence). The CDR3: CASSTSGSGQGETQYF. The CDR3 bases are TGTGCCAGCAGCACCTCCGGGTCGGGACAGGGAGAGACCCAGTACTTC. The variable domain in full, with the rest retrieved from reference TRBV7-9 and TRBJ2-5, is DTGVSQNPRHKITKRGQNVTFRCDPISEHNRLYWYRQTLGQGPEFLTYFQNEAQLEKSRLLSDRFSAERPKGSFSTLEIQRTEQGDSAMYLCASSTSGSGQGETQYFGPGTRLLVL.

The chain joins TRBV4-1 to TRBJ2-6; D is unclear. The CDR3 is 15 residues long. The V gene lost 5 bases and the J gene lost 2 bases, with 10 bases spanning the gap. Germline V gene lookup returns CDR1 MGHRA and CDR2 YSYEKL. The CDR3 sequence is CASSFGATGANVLTF. CDR3 coding DNA: TGCGCCAGCAGCTTTGGAGCAACTGGGGCCAACGTCCTGACTTTC.

The rearrangement joins TRBV25-1 to TRBJ2-2; no reliable D call. The CDR3 covers 12 residues. CDR1 MGHDK and CDR2 SYGVNS come from the germline V gene. With 7 bases removed from V and 6 bases from J, the gap between germline ends came to 9 bases. CDR3 sequence (DNA): TGTGCCAGCAAGTTGGGTCCCGGGGAGCTGTTTTTT. Protein sequence: CASKLGPGELFF.

The chain links TRBV7-2 to TRBJ2-1; the match to TRBD2 covers 8 bases. Germline V gene lookup returns CDR1 SGHTA and CDR2 FQGNSA. Losses at the gene ends were 5 bases for V and 7 bases for J; bases not matched to a gene: 10. The CDR3 has 15 residues. CDR3 loop: CASSPWLAGGNEQFF. CDR3 DNA sequence: TGTGCCAGCAGCCCGTGGCTTGCGGGGGGAAATGAGCAGTTCTTC.

In this sample, this clone turned up a few times. V and J are TRBV29-1 and TRBJ2-5; D possibly matches TRBD1 or TRBD2 (5 bases each). The CDR3 runs 13 residues. Germline V gene data show CDR1 as SQVTM and CDR2 as ANQGSEA. The V and J ends lost 8 bases and 3 bases respectively, with 16 bases between them. The CDR3 loop reads CSSRPGTEETQYF. In DNA form, the CDR3 reads TGCAGCTCTCGCCCCGGGACGGAAGAGACCCAGTACTTC.

The J gene is TRBJ2-7, the V gene TRBV7-9; 8 bases match TRBD2. The CDR3 is 14 amino acids. Germline V lookup: CDR1 SEHNR, CDR2 FQNEAQ (reference sequence). J was trimmed by 2 bases and V by 0 bases; bases with no gene match: 0. The CDR3, as DNA: TGTGCCAGCAGCTTAGCAGCGGGAGCCTACGAGCAGTACTTC. Residues: CASSLAAGAYEQYF.

This chain joins TRBV25-1 and TRBJ2-3; D uncertain. Between the trimmed V and J ends, which lost 6 bases and 1 base, there was a span of 8 bases. This CDR3 has 13 residues. CDR1 and CDR2 (germline): MGHDK, SYGVNS. CDR3 protein: CASRQLGTDTQYF. DNA of the CDR3: TGTGCCAGCAGGCAGTTGGGCACAGATACGCAGTATTTT.

The chain links TRBV19 to TRBJ2-1; D gene ambiguous. The V end was cut by 6 bases, the J end by 6 bases, with 3 bases between. Germline CDR1 and CDR2: LNHDA and SQIVND (reference sequence). The CDR3 spans 10 residues. The CDR3 protein is CASRSNEQFF. The CDR3 nucleotides are TGTGCCAGTAGGAGCAATGAGCAGTTCTTC.

This chain joins TRBV29-1 and TRBJ2-7; D is possibly TRBD1 (5 bases). Germline CDR1 and CDR2: SQVTM and ANQGSEA. This CDR3 is built from 14 residues. Deletions cut 3 bases from V and 4 bases from J, with 16 bases between. The CDR3 is CSVDKGDRGYEQYF. The CDR3 nucleotides are TGCAGCGTTGATAAAGGGGATAGGGGATACGAGCAGTACTTC.

This clone was detected a few times. This chain connects TRBV25-1 to TRBJ2-2; D is ambiguous. V was clipped by 2 bases and J by 6 bases, with 10 bases between them. The germline CDR1 and CDR2 sequences are MGHDK and SYGVNS. The CDR3 has 14 residues. The CDR3 DNA is TGTGCCAGCAGTGAACCCCGAAACCCCGGGGAGCTGTTTTTT. Translating it yields CASSEPRNPGELFF.

V and J are TRBV10-3 and TRBJ2-7; 8 bases are shared with TRBD1. V trimming: 4 bases; J trimming: 2 bases; junction bases outside the gene matches: 10. The CDR3 is made up of 16 amino acids. Germline CDR1 and CDR2: ENHRY and SYGVKD. The CDR3 reads CAISVYQTGAAYEQYF. DNA for the CDR3: TGTGCCATCAGTGTATACCAGACAGGGGCCGCCTACGAGCAGTACTTC.

This clone was observed a handful of times. The chain uses TRBV6-6 and TRBJ2-1, with a possible D match to TRBD2 (6 bases). The CDR3 is made up of 13 amino acids. V was shortened by 0 bases and J by 15 bases, with 15 bases between the two germline ends. Germline CDR1 reads MNHNY; CDR2 reads SVGAGI (reference sequence). As DNA, the CDR3 is TGTGCCAGCAGTTACTCGAGCCGCGGGAATCGGTTCTTC. Protein: CASSYSSRGNRFF.

The chain combines TRBV4-1 with TRBJ2-3; TRBD2 matches at 8 bases. The V gene's germline CDR1 is MGHRA and CDR2 YSYEKL. This CDR3 spans 15 amino acids. Trimming cost V 1 base and J 6 bases; bases outside gene matches: 6. The CDR3 region is CASSQVAAGVDTQYF. CDR3 nucleotide sequence: TGCGCCAGCAGCCAAGTAGCAGCGGGAGTGGATACGCAGTATTTT.

The chain is built from TRBV30 and TRBJ2-7; D remains ambiguous. Deletions cut 0 bases from V and 5 bases from J, with 5 bases between. Germline values: CDR1 GTSNPN, CDR2 SVGIG (reference sequence). The CDR3 sequence is 11 residues long. In nucleotides, the CDR3 is TGTGCCTGGAGTGTTGACAACGAGCAGTACTTC. Amino acid sequence: CAWSVDNEQYF.

V and J are TRBV28 and TRBJ2-5; TRBD1 might be the D (5 bases). Germline CDR1 reads MDHEN; CDR2 reads SYDVKM. The CDR3 loop spans 13 amino acids. V was shortened by 3 bases and J by 1 base, with 6 bases between the two germline ends. In DNA, the CDR3 is TGTGCCAGCAGTTTCCAGGGCCAAGAGACCCAGTACTTC. This encodes CASSFQGQETQYF.

This sequence joins TRBV4-2 and TRBJ2-7; 8 nucleotides match TRBD1. The ends lost 6 bases at V and 3 bases at J; junction bases unmatched: 4. Germline V lookup: CDR1 LGHNA, CDR2 YNFKEQ. This CDR3 contains 13 residues. For the CDR3, the DNA is TGTGCCAGCAGTCGGGACAGGAGCTACGAGCAGTACTTC. Translation gives CASSRDRSYEQYF.

The J gene is TRBJ2-5, the V gene TRBV6-6; a weak D match, TRBD1 (6 bases). The CDR3 is 13 amino acids. The germline V and J ends were trimmed by 11 bases and 3 bases, with 16 bases remaining between them. The germline CDR1 and CDR2 sequences are MNHNY and SVGAGI (reference sequence). The chain's CDR3 is CAGGPDREETQYF. CDR3 sequence (DNA): TGTGCCGGGGGACCGGACAGAGAAGAGACCCAGTACTTC.

This clone has only a few counts. The V gene is TRBV21-1, the J gene TRBJ2-7; the DNA was not compared with TRBD2, the D call given in the table. TRBV21-1 is noted as a pseudogene. The CDR3 runs to 16 residues. In DNA form, the CDR3 reads TGTGCCAGCAGCAAATTGGCGCGGGAGGGCCGCTACGAGCAGTACTTC. Residues: CASSKLAREGRYEQYF.

V and J are TRBV7-9 and TRBJ2-1; 7 nucleotides match TRBD1. Trimming took 5 bases from V and 3 from J; bases not matched to a gene: 10. Germline values: CDR1 SEHNR, CDR2 FQNEAQ (reference sequence). CDR3 length: 16 amino acids. CDR3 amino acids: CASSNLQGSYYNEQFF. DNA of the CDR3: TGTGCCAGCAGCAATCTACAGGGGAGCTACTACAATGAGCAGTTCTTC.

V is TRBV30 and J is TRBJ2-7; D is uncertain. Trimming took off 0 bases at V and 4 bases at J, with 7 bases between the two ends. Germline V gives CDR1 GTSNPN, CDR2 SVGIG (reference sequence). The CDR3 loop spans 12 amino acids. CDR3 sequence (DNA): TGTGCCTGGAGTGTCCGATGGTACGAGCAGTACTTC. This encodes CAWSVRWYEQYF.

This clone has only a few counts. This rearrangement joins TRBV9 to TRBJ2-5; 8 nucleotides agree with TRBD2. With 0 bases clipped from V and 4 bases from J, the junction kept 2 bases outside the gene matches. CDR3 length: 14 amino acids. Germline CDR1 is SGDLS and CDR2 is YYNGEE. The CDR3 loop is CASSVGLAGETQYF. The CDR3 nucleotides are TGTGCCAGCAGCGTAGGCCTAGCGGGAGAGACCCAGTACTTC. Complete variable domain (other parts from reference TRBV9 and TRBJ2-5): DSGVTQTPKHLITATGQRVTLRCSPRSGDLSVYWYQQSLDQGLQFLIQYYNGEERAKGNILERFSAQQFPDLHSELNLSSLELGDSALYFCASSVGLAGETQYFGPGTRLLVL.

In its sample, this clone was seen a few times. This chain links TRBV10-2 with TRBJ2-3, with D possibly matching TRBD2 (7 bases). This CDR3 comprises 15 residues. V lost 4 bases and J lost 5, with 16 bases in between. Germline V gene lookup returns CDR1 WSHSY and CDR2 SAAADI. CDR3 loop: CASSGRGARGDTQYF. CDR3 in DNA: TGCGCCAGCAGTGGTCGGGGGGCCAGGGGAGATACGCAGTATTTT.

There are a few counts of this clone. This chain links TRBV30 with TRBJ2-7; possible D gene TRBD1, 6 bases. Germline V gene lookup returns CDR1 GTSNPN and CDR2 SVGIG (reference sequence). Trimming left V 4 bases short and J 6 bases short, with 22 bases between. This CDR3 is 15 amino acids long. CDR3 DNA: TGTGCCTGGACCCTCCAGGGGAGTTTAACCGCCGAGCAGTACTTC. Its translation is CAWTLQGSLTAEQYF.

The gene calls are TRBV19 and TRBJ2-1; D gene uncertain. Germline V gives CDR1 LNHDA, CDR2 SQIVND (reference sequence). V was cut by 10 bases and J by 6 bases, with 16 bases left in between. The CDR3 totals 13 residues. The DNA for the CDR3 is TGTGCCACCGGTCTATTGGTGGCCAATGAGCAGTTCTTC. It codes for CATGLLVANEQFF.

This chain uses TRBV11-2 with TRBJ2-7; D remains unclear. The germline CDR1 and CDR2 sequences are SGHAT and FQNNGV. Trimming pared 1 base from V and 0 bases from J, leaving 10 bases between. The CDR3 extends over 15 amino acids. In DNA, the CDR3 is TGTGCCAGCAGCTTAGTCTATGGCAGCTCCTACGAGCAGTACTTC. Translating gives CASSLVYGSSYEQYF.

V gene TRBV5-1 combines with J gene TRBJ1-1; D is unresolved. Trimming shortened V by 0 bases and J by 0 bases, and 3 bases separated the two germline ends. Germline V gene lookup returns CDR1 SGHRS and CDR2 YFSETQ. This CDR3 has 13 amino acids. For the CDR3, the DNA is TGCGCCAGCAGCTTGGGGATGAACACTGAAGCTTTCTTT. Encoded protein: CASSLGMNTEAFF.

The sample holds many counts of this clone. The chain combines TRBV5-1 with TRBJ2-1; no reliable D call. The germline gives CDR1 SGHRS, CDR2 YFSETQ. The CDR3 totals 12 residues. Between the trimmed V and J ends, which lost 3 bases and 5 bases, there was a span of 6 bases. In DNA form, the CDR3 reads TGCGCCAGCAGCTACCGGGACAATGAGCAGTTCTTC. Translation: CASSYRDNEQFF.

This clone was counted a few times. This chain uses TRBV9 with TRBJ2-4, with a possible D match to TRBD2 (5 bases). This CDR3 contains 18 residues. Germline V gene data show CDR1 as SGDLS and CDR2 as YYNGEE. Trimming pared 4 bases from V and 0 bases from J, leaving 20 bases between. CDR3 sequence reads: CASSPTSYAGLAKNIQYF. CDR3 nucleotide sequence: TGTGCCAGCAGCCCCACAAGCTACGCCGGACTAGCCAAAAACATTCAGTACTTC.

This clone has just a few counts. J is TRBJ2-5 and V is TRBV9, with D perhaps assigned TRBD1 or TRBD2 (5 bases each). This CDR3 has 15 residues. Germline V gives CDR1 SGDLS, CDR2 YYNGEE. The V end was cut by 0 bases, the J end by 2 bases, with 11 bases between. This CDR3 reads CASSVGGRQQETQYF. The CDR3 DNA reads as TGTGCCAGCAGCGTAGGGGGACGTCAGCAAGAGACCCAGTACTTC.

This chain links TRBV7-8 with TRBJ2-7; 9 bases align to TRBD1. The CDR3 extends over 16 amino acids. J gave up 2 bases and V 5 bases, and 10 bases lay outside the gene matches. The germline V gene has CDR1 SGHVS and CDR2 FQNEAQ. CDR3 nucleotide sequence: TGTGCCAGCAGCCCCCACAGGGGGCCAAACCCCTACGAGCAGTACTTC. This translates into CASSPHRGPNPYEQYF.